This T cell receptor (beta chain) was sequenced during a study of cytomegalovirus exposure and HLA in healthy donors (TCRdb year 2017). A note on the overall study: An earlier analysis of several hundred of the donors reported approximately 290 Gb of sequence data and approximately 110 million unique TCR beta sequences from about 200 million T cells. The study was designed to test whether signatures of past pathogen exposure could be identified by cataloging public T cell receptors. An earlier analysis of 587 of the donors used high-throughput TCR beta sequencing to judge whether each TCR beta V gene segment behaved as functional or pseudogenic. Of the 398 genotyped donors, roughly 80% fell in the genetic ancestry cluster associated with self-reported Caucasian donors. Roughly 300 gigabases of sequencing data and around 80 million unique TCR sequences made up an early release that covered fewer than 650 HLA-typed donors. All discovery cohort repertoires had been generated using a single sequencing platform. HLA typing covered class I and class II loci at four-digit resolution. Roughly five DR-DQ haplotypes were handled as single units for association and clustering because linkage in the cohort was strong. Rather than drawing on any new phenotypic data, the later analysis identified candidate immune exposures from TCR beta sequences and the way those sequences occurred across donors. Genome-wide SNP genotypes for about 65% of the roughly 670 donors were used in a later genetic analysis, which treated that subset as a discovery cohort. The number of donors typed differed by locus, with roughly 629-640 for A, B, C, DRB1 and DQB1, more than 500 for DQA1, 606 for DPA1, and some 470 for DPB1. Among over 350 genotyped donors of the cohort, an average of about 240,000 unique TCR beta nucleotide sequences were sequenced per donor, roughly 18% of them non-productive. Donor age, sex, ethnicity and CMV serostatus were collected together with the repertoire data. In a later analysis, previously published TCR beta repertoires from 550 to 750 donors were re-analyzed and high-resolution HLA genotyping was added so that TCR occurrence patterns could be studied. To predict cytomegalovirus infection status, the study combined high-throughput TCR immunosequencing, statistical association of individual TCRs with disease status, and machine learning. Besides the first cohort of some 670 subjects, a separate validation cohort made up of over 100 different subjects was used. The T cell repertoires of 666 subjects were profiled by immunosequencing and related to cytomegalovirus serostatus. On the study overall, not on this receptor specifically: A group of highly shared sequence variants was considered likely to be a technical artifact of the sequencing pipeline. For the cohort, immune exposure information was limited to CMV serostatus. Linkage disequilibrium might explain the correlated functional status among segregating V segments, but an unknown experimental factor could not be ruled out. The authors suggested that the approach could potentially be extended to other disease states and immunological phenotypes. The study listed 164 TCR beta chains as associated with cytomegalovirus. A further reported finding was that TCR beta sequences accurately predicted the HLA-A and HLA-B alleles for most subjects in the first cohort. About 17 rarely observed V segments, including chromosome 9 orphons, were excluded from the earlier analysis of just under 600 of the donors because counts were too low. Because some donors lacked HLA typing at each locus, the association tests relied only on the typed subset. A later analysis associated some 17,000 TCR beta sequences with specific HLA alleles at a false discovery rate of 0.05. According to a later analysis, parvovirus B19, influenza, CMV and Epstein-Barr virus appeared linked to several top co-occurrence clusters. In a later genetic analysis, a missense DCLRE1C variant was associated with V-gene and J-gene trimming of TCR beta chains, and the association was replicated in an independent cohort. A later analysis found that most CMV-associated TCR beta chains appeared HLA-restricted, with HLA associations seemingly driven largely by CMV exposure. In a later analysis, HLA-associated TCR beta chains were found to be more clonally expanded and to have lower generation probabilities than equally common non-associated chains. A later genetic analysis reported fewer N-insertions in productive TCRs among donors in an Asian-associated ancestry cluster than the roughly 700-donor mean. In this cohort, only TCR beta chains were sequenced, and detectable features were limited by the absence of alpha or paired-chain data. According to a later analysis, TCR association rates differed among HLA loci, with DRB1 alleles showing the most associated TCRs and HLA-C alleles showing the fewest. In vitro tests confirmed that a few of the cytomegalovirus-associated TCR beta chains recognize cytomegalovirus antigens. When HLA alleles, especially DR and DQ, strongly co-occurred, TCR associations were difficult to assign to individual alleles. An earlier analysis of approximately 570 of the donors showed that most TCR beta V segments appeared in productive rearrangements either about 90% or about 30% of the time, which broadly matched IMGT annotations. While some public TCRs were present in many individuals, most TCR sequences turned up only very rarely across donors. The presence/absence analyses assumed that sequencing depth was roughly uniform across donors, and that assumption may not be true. The 87-base-pair reads could not distinguish some IMGT-functional V segments, including TRBV6-2 and TRBV6-3, so those segments were excluded. The classifier was reported to diagnose cytomegalovirus status with high specificity and sensitivity in both the original cohort and the validation cohort.

With respect to this clone: Its antigen remains unidentified. The record has no base qualities; no much larger clone is one base away.

The cohort comprised fewer than 700 healthy bone marrow donors. At the time of sampling, all cohort members were nominally healthy, though unrecorded immune exposures were likely present. The donor tested CMV seronegative and was one of the 352 seronegative cohort members. Every donor gave a peripheral blood sample, and the peripheral blood mononuclear cells from that sample were used for TCR beta sequencing. The Qiagen DNeasy Blood Extraction Kit was used to extract genomic DNA from the blood cell samples. The method was the immunoSEQ multiplex PCR assay. The multiplex PCR relied on a mix of 60 forward primers for TCR Vbeta segments and 13 reverse primers for TCR Jbeta segments. A multiplex PCR assay on genomic DNA amplified the CDR3 region of rearranged TCR beta genes. Amplified TCR beta libraries were sequenced as 87-base-pair reads on the Illumina HiSeq System. The paper's processing steps were these. A later analysis counted approximately 84 million unique TCR beta chains across the 550 to 700 repertoires, and about 10 million of these chains were shared by at least two donors. Raw reads were error-corrected and collapsed into unique sequences by a nearest-neighbor algorithm in which closely related sequences were merged to remove PCR and sequencing errors. V, D and J gene segments were assigned by aligning CDR3 sequences to IMGT reference sequences. For a sequence to be retained, a match of at least six nucleotides was required to both a V gene segment and a J gene segment. A rearrangement counted as productive if the CDR3 had no stop codons and remained in frame with V and J, and every other rearrangement counted as non-productive. Following IMGT convention, CDR3 was defined as the stretch from the second conserved V-encoded cysteine to the conserved J-encoded phenylalanine. In an earlier analysis of more than 550 of the donors, sequences lacking an unambiguous match to a single V gene segment were excluded. In an earlier analysis of around 600 of the donors, V segments were called functional above 56.7% productive rearrangements and were called segregating when the between-donor standard deviation exceeded 5%. A statistical classification framework was built to diagnose cytomegalovirus status from the catalog of TCR beta chain sequences. A later analysis assigned V and J genes by comparing TCR nucleotide sequences with IMGT/GENE-DB human TR gene sequences. In a later analysis, CDR3 sequences and most-parsimonious VDJ recombination scenarios were assigned using the TCRdist pipeline. In a later analysis, every TCR beta chain was defined by the combination of its CDR3 amino acid sequence and its V-gene family, and reads without a unique V-gene family were dropped. To address suspected cross-contamination and a sequencing artifact, a later analysis removed 592 highly shared, low-generation-probability nucleotide sequences. For each public chain, a later analysis derived a clonal expansion index from normalized ranks of inferred template counts within each repertoire. Generation probabilities in a later analysis came from a VDJ recombination model fitted to out-of-frame rearrangements, and those results were checked against IGoR. In a later analysis, hypergeometric tests were used to score TCR-TCR, TCR-HLA and TCR-CMV co-occurrence, with a repertoire-size bias correction applied to TCR pairs. To estimate false discovery rates, a later analysis permuted the HLA or CMV assignments 20 times. In a later analysis, co-occurring TCRs were grouped with DBSCAN, and TCRdist sequence similarity was added when clustering was performed within HLA-allele-positive subsets. Co-occurrence clustering excluded repertoires with fewer than 30,000 or more than 120,000 public chains, plus five with anomalous nucleotide sharing. TCRdb's version of the immuneACCESS table is confined to in-frame rearrangements and falls short of the full clone set. An unresolved V gene accounts for under half of the shortfall where checked; the remainder is of unknown origin. V and J calls and clone size come straight from that table; D and trimming were deduced from the DNA. The sample yields approximately 240,000 clones; 80% to 90% were counted once. The top ten constitute roughly 0.99% of the sample.

V ends up 1 base short and J 4 bases short, with an unmatched junction base count of 3. CDR1 MNHNS and CDR2 SASEGT are derived from the germline V gene. The CDR3 goes from the cysteine to the phenylalanine over 15 residues. Just CDR3 DNA is preserved here, 45 bases in frame from base 1. This sequence uses TRBV6-1 and TRBJ2-1, and TRBD2 matches 8 of the central bases. The clonotype originates from a woman between 18 and 30 years old in good health and CMV-seronegative. The material sequenced was PBMCs. The sequence in DNA is TGTGCCAGCAGTGAAGTCAGCGGGGGTTACAATGAGCAGTTCTTC. Translation gives CASSEVSGGYNEQFF.